Detailed here is one T cell receptor (beta chain). What it binds is not known. This sample is part of a study of cytomegalovirus exposure and HLA in healthy donors. Study summary: Among approximately 390 genotyped donors, approximately 80% fell in the Caucasian-associated ancestry cluster.

Study-wide results and limits: TCR association rates varied by HLA locus in a later analysis, with DRB1 highest and HLA-C lowest. Donors were assumed by presence/absence analyses to have roughly uniform sequencing depth. Most CMV-associated TCR beta chains appeared HLA-restricted in a later analysis.

Researchers ran the PCR with 60 Vbeta and 13 Jbeta primers. Produced via immunoSEQ multiplex PCR; TCRdb's table is partial and in-frame only. The table shows roughly 100,000 clones, with more than 60% occurring only once. Trimming stripped 8 bases from V and 8 bases from J, with 18 bases between. This CDR3 is built from 13 residues. In germline, CDR1 is SNHLY, CDR2 FYNNEI. The chain combines TRBV2 with TRBJ1-2; maybe TRBD1 (5 bases). The clonotype comes from a man in his 60s in good health and CMV-seronegative. Input material: PBMCs. The CDR3 nucleotides read TGTGCCAGCCCCCGGGGGGGTTTCGGGGGCTACACCTTC. Translating it yields CASPRGGFGGYTF.